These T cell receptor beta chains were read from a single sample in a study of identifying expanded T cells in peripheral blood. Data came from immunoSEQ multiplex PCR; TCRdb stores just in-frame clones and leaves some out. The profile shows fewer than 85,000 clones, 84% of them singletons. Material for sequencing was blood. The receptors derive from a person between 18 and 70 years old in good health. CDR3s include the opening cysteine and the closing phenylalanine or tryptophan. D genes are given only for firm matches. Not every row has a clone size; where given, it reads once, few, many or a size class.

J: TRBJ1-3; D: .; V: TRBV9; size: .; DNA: TGTGCCAGCAACCCAGGGAACTCTGGAAACACCATATATTTT; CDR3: CASNPGNSGNTIYF
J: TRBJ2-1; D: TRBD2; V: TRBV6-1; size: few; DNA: TGTGCCAGCAGAGAAGGACTAGCCCCCTCATACAATGAGCAGTTCTTC; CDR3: CASREGLAPSYNEQFF
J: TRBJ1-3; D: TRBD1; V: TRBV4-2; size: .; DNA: TGTGCCAGCAGCTTGGACAGGGGAAACACCATATATTTT; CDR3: CASSLDRGNTIYF
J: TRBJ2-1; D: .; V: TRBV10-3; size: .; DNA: TGTGCCATCACGGGGCAGTTGGGGCAACTATACAATGAGCAGTTCTTC; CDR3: CAITGQLGQLYNEQFF
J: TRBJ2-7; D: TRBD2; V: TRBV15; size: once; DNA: TGTGCCACCAGCAGAGATCTGGCTAGCGGAGGCTACGAGCAGTACTTC; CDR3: CATSRDLASGGYEQYF
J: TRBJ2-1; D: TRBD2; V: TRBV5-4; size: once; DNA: TGTGCCAGCAGCTTAGCCCGTAGCGGGAGCACCTACAATGAGCAGTTCTTC; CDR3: CASSLARSGSTYNEQFF
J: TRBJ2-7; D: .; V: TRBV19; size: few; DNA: TGTGCCAGTAGTATAGGTCACAGCTCCTACGAGCAGTACTTC; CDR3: CASSIGHSSYEQYF
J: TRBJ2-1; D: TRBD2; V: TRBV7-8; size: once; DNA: TGTGCCAGCAGCAGACTAGCCGGAGTTAGGAATGAGCAGTTCTTC; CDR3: CASSRLAGVRNEQFF
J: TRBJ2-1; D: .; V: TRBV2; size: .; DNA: TGTGCCAGCAGTGTGGTGGACCGTTGGACTAATGAGCAGTTCTTC; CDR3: CASSVVDRWTNEQFF
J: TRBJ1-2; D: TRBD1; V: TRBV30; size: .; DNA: TGTGCCTGGAGGGGGCAGGGGGATAACTATGGCTACACCTTC; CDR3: CAWRGQGDNYGYTF
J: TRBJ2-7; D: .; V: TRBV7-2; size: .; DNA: TGTGCCAGCAGCTTAGCAGGGACCAGCTACGAGCAGTACTTC; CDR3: CASSLAGTSYEQYF
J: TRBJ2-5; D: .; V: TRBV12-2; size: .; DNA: TGTGCAAGTCGCTTGTTCGTTTTGGAAGAGACCCAGTACTTC; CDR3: CASRLFVLEETQYF
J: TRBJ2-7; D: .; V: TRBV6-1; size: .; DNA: TGTGCCAGCAGGGCGTGGCGCGAGCAGTACTTC; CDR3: CASRAWREQYF
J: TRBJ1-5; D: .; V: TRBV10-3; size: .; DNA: TGTGCCATCAGTGGGGGAGGAGATAGCAATCAGCCCCAGCATTTT; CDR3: CAISGGGDSNQPQHF
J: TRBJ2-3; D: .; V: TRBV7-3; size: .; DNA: TGTGCCAGCAGCCCCCAGATCACAGGGTGGGATACGCAGTATTTT; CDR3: CASSPQITGWDTQYF
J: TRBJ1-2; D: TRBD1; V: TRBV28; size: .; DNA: TGTGCCAGCAGTTTAAGTGAACGGGACAGGGGGCTTGGCTACACCTTC; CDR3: CASSLSERDRGLGYTF
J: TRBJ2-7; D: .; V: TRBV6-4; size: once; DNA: TGTGCCAGCAGTGACTCTACAGGGTTCCACGAGCAGTACTTC; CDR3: CASSDSTGFHEQYF
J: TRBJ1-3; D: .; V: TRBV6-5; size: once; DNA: TGTGCCAGCAGCACCAGGGGACTCTCTGGAAACACCATATATTTT; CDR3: CASSTRGLSGNTIYF
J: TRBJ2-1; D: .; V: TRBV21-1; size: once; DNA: TGTGCCAGCAGTCAAGACGAATCCTCCTACAATGAGCAGTTCTTC; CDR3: CASSQDESSYNEQFF
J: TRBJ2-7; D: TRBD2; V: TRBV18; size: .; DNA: TGTGCCAGCTCACCTCCGACTAGCGGGAAGTACGAGCAGTACTTC; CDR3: CASSPPTSGKYEQYF
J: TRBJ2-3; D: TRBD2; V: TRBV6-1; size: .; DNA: TGTGCCAGCAGTGAAACTTCGACTAGCGGATCGACCGATACGCAGTATTTT; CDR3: CASSETSTSGSTDTQYF
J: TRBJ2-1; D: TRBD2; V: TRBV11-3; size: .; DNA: TGTGCCAGCAGCTTAGGCGAGGGACTAGCGCTCAACAATGAGCAGTTCTTC; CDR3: CASSLGEGLALNNEQFF
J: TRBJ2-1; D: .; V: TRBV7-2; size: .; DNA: TGTGCCAGCAGCTTAGCGGGATCGCCTAACTACAATGAGCAGTTCTTC; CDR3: CASSLAGSPNYNEQFF
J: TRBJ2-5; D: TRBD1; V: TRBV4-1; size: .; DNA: TGCGCCAGCAGCCAAGACCCGGGACAGATCCAAGAGACCCAGTACTTC; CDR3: CASSQDPGQIQETQYF
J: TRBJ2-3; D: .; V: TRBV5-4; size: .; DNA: TGTGCCAGCAGCGACGGACGTCTTGGCACAGATACGCAGTATTTT; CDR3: CASSDGRLGTDTQYF
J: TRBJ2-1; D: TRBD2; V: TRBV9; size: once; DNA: TGTGCCAGCCACCCGGGACTAGCGGGAATTCCGTGGTTCTTC; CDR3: CASHPGLAGIPWFF
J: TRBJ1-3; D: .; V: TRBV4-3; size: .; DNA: TGCGCCAGCAGCCAAGATCCGCTCAATCCCAGTGACACCATATATTTT; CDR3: CASSQDPLNPSDTIYF
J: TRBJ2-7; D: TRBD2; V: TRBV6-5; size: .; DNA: TGTGCCAGCAGTTCGGAGGGACTAGCGGGAAGTGAGCAGTACTTC; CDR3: CASSSEGLAGSEQYF
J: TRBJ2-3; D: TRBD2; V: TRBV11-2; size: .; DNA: TGTGCCAGCAGCTCTAGCGGGAGGACGGGAGATACGCAGTATTTT; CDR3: CASSSSGRTGDTQYF
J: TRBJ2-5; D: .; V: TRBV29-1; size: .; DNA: TGCAGCGTTGTAGAGGGAGGAGAGACCCAGTACTTC; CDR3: CSVVEGGETQYF
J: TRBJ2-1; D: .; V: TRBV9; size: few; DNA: TGTGCCAGCAGCGTAGGGGGGGGCGCCTCCTACAATGAGCAGTTCTTC; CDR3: CASSVGGGASYNEQFF
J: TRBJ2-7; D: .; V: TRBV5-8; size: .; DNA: TGTGCCAGCAGCTACGGCCCCTACGAGCAGTACTTC; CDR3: CASSYGPYEQYF
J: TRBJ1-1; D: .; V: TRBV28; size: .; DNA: TGTGCCAGCAGTCCCCCCCCTTTGCCTGAAGCTTTCTTT; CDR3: CASSPPPLPEAFF
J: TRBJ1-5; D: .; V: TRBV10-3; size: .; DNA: TGTGCCATCAGTGAGTCGAGGGATAGCAATCAGCCCCAGCATTTT; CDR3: CAISESRDSNQPQHF
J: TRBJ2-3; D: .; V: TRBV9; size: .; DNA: TGTGCCAGCAGCGCTACGATTAGATCCACAGATACGCAGTATTTT; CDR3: CASSATIRSTDTQYF
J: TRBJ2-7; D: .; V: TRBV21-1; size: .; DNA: TGTGCCAGCAGCGCCGACGGGACTCTTAGTTTGGGGAGGCACTTC; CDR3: CASSADGTLSLGRHF
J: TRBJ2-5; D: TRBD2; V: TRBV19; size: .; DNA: TGTGCCAGTAGTATAAGAGGACTAGCGGGAGGCCAAGAGACCCAGTACTTC; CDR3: CASSIRGLAGGQETQYF
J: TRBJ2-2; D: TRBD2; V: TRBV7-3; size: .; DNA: TGTGCCAGCAGCTTAACGGGCAGCGGGAGGCCCCACACCGGGGAGCTGTTTTTT; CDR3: CASSLTGSGRPHTGELFF
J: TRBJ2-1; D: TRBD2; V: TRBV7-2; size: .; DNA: TGTGCCAGCAGCTTAGAGGCGGGAGGGACCTACAATGAGCAGTTCTTC; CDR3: CASSLEAGGTYNEQFF
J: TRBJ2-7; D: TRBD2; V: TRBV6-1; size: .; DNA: TGTGCCAGCAGTGAAGCAGGGGGGTGGGGACTAGCGGGAACCGGGCAGTACTTC; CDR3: CASSEAGGWGLAGTGQYF
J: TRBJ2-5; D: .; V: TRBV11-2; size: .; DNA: TGTGCCAGCAGCCGGACCTCAGGAACCCAGTACTTC; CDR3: CASSRTSGTQYF